Following are 27 T cell receptor beta chains from one sample sequenced in a study of blood T cell repertoires in COVID-19. Only in-frame clones appear in the TCRdb table, and some are missing; sequencing was by immunoSEQ multiplex PCR. The sample carries roughly 59,000 clones, around 80% recorded once. Sequencing was carried out using peripheral blood. These receptors were collected from a man at least 80 years old with acute or convalescent COVID-19.

V is TRBV28 and J is TRBJ2-3; 7 positions agree with TRBD2. Germline CDR1 reads MDHEN; CDR2 reads SYDVKM. Germline trimming cut 6 bases from V and 5 bases from J; bases unmatched to any gene: 5. CDR3 size: 13 residues. The CDR3 nucleotides are TGTGCCAGCAGCCGGGGAGGGAGAGATACGCAGTATTTT. Residues: CASSRGGRDTQYF.

J is TRBJ2-7 and V is TRBV5-1, with D possibly TRBD2 on 6 matching bases. The CDR3 loop spans 15 amino acids. Trimming took off 4 bases at V and 2 bases at J, with 16 bases between the two ends. CDR1 is SGHRS and CDR2 is YFSETQ in the germline V gene. CDR3 DNA: TGCGCCAGCAGCGTCGGACTACTAGAACCCTACGAGCAGTACTTC. This sequence encodes CASSVGLLEPYEQYF.

The V and J genes are TRBV5-1 and TRBJ2-3; 11 nucleotides match TRBD2. The CDR3 spans 15 residues. Unmatched junction bases numbered 8, after V lost 6 bases and J lost 5 bases. Germline V gene sequence: CDR1 SGHRS, CDR2 YFSETQ. The CDR3: CASNLLAGVEDTQYF. In nucleotides, the CDR3 is TGCGCCAGCAACCTACTAGCGGGAGTAGAAGATACGCAGTATTTT.

The CDR3 nucleotides read TGTGCCAGCAGCCCCCACCTCGGTAGCTCCTACGAGCAGTACTTC. Its translation: CASSPHLGSSYEQYF. V is TRBV3-1 (or the pseudogene TRBV3-2) and J is TRBJ2-7; no definite D call. The length of the CDR3 is 15 residues. Trimming removed 4 bases from V and 0 bases from J, with 13 bases in between. Germline V gene lookup returns CDR1 LGHDT and CDR2 YNNKEL (reference sequence).

The chain combines TRBV3-1 (or the pseudogene TRBV3-2) with TRBJ2-1; 10 bases match TRBD2. The CDR3 is 16 amino acids. Germline assignment: CDR1 LGHDT and CDR2 YNNKEL (reference sequence). J lost 7 bases, V lost 0 bases, and 6 bases had no gene match. CDR3 amino acids: CASSQDPAGGLNEQFF. In nucleotides, the CDR3 is TGTGCCAGCAGCCAAGATCCAGCGGGAGGGTTGAATGAGCAGTTCTTC.

The gene calls are TRBV27 and TRBJ2-4; weak D call: TRBD1 (6 bases). CDR1 is MNHEY, CDR2 SMNVEV, per germline (reference sequence). The V and J ends lost 6 bases and 5 bases respectively, with 17 bases between them. The CDR3 extends over 15 amino acids. CDR3 nucleotides: TGTGCCAGCAGCCAACAGGGCTGGGGCCAAAACATTCAGTACTTC. This codes for CASSQQGWGQNIQYF.

This chain joins TRBV29-1 and TRBJ2-2, with D perhaps TRBD2 (6 bases). The length of the CDR3 is 14 residues. The germline V gene encodes CDR1 SQVTM and CDR2 ANQGSEA. Trimming stripped 5 bases from V and 1 base from J, with 11 bases between. CDR3 region: CSVLGTGNTGELFF. Here the CDR3 DNA reads TGCAGCGTTCTCGGGACTGGGAACACCGGGGAGCTGTTTTTT.

This sequence joins TRBV7-6 and TRBJ2-3, with D uncertain. The CDR3 contains 17 residues. Germline CDR1 and CDR2: SGHVS and FNYEAQ. With 1 base removed from V and 0 bases from J, the gap between germline ends came to 14 bases. Here the CDR3 reads CASSLGLDHLSTDTQYF. In DNA form, the CDR3 reads TGTGCCAGCAGCTTAGGGCTAGACCATCTGAGCACAGATACGCAGTATTTT.

Regarding this clone: The junction differs from germline at one of its ends, possibly a read error. This chain joins TRBV7-7 and TRBJ2-7, with a tentative D call TRBD2 (6 bases). Germline V gene data show CDR1 as SSHAT and CDR2 as FNYEAQ (reference sequence). This CDR3 spans 16 amino acids. For the CDR3, the DNA is TGTGCTAGCAGCTTGGGTCCCCAACTAGCTGGCTACGAGCAGTACTTC. It translates to CASSLGPQLAGYEQYF.

This chain connects TRBV9 to TRBJ1-1; 7 nucleotides line up with TRBD1. Germline V gene sequence: CDR1 SGDLS, CDR2 YYNGEE. The trim removed 3 bases at V and 1 base at J, leaving 9 bases unmatched. This CDR3 has 16 amino acids. The CDR3 nucleotides read TGTGCCAGCAGCGCGGGACAGATACTTACGAACACTGAAGCTTTCTTT. Translation gives CASSAGQILTNTEAFF.

This chain joins TRBV6-5 and TRBJ2-3; 12 positions match TRBD2. The CDR3 totals 15 residues. Germline assignment: CDR1 MNHEY and CDR2 SVGAGI. With 4 bases clipped from V and 5 bases from J, the junction kept 4 bases outside the gene matches. As DNA, the CDR3 is TGTGCCAGCAGTTTACTAGCGGGAGGTATAGATACGCAGTATTTT. It is translated as CASSLLAGGIDTQYF.

This chain uses TRBV25-1 with TRBJ2-3, with D perhaps TRBD2 (5 bases). V was cut by 7 bases and J by 4 bases, with 9 bases left in between. The CDR3 is 12 amino acids. The germline V gene encodes CDR1 MGHDK and CDR2 SYGVNS. DNA of the CDR3: TGTGCCAGCACCGGGAACGCAGATACGCAGTATTTT. Its translation is CASTGNADTQYF.

The chain joins TRBV18 to TRBJ2-3, with TRBD2 matching over 8 bases. The CDR3 is 14 residues long. Germline assignment: CDR1 KGHSH and CDR2 LQKENI. V gave up 0 bases and J gave up 4 bases; unmatched junction bases: 0. The CDR3 reads CASSPPGLADTQYF. CDR3 bases: TGTGCCAGCTCACCACCGGGACTAGCAGATACGCAGTATTTT.

The rearrangement joins TRBV5-1 to TRBJ2-3, with 9 bases identical to TRBD1. This CDR3 spans 16 amino acids. After removal of 4 bases from V and 4 bases from J, the junction contained 10 bases not matched to a gene. Germline lookup yields CDR1 SGHRS and CDR2 YFSETQ. The CDR3 loop is CASSPGTGGNSDTQYF. CDR3 sequence (DNA): TGCGCCAGCAGCCCCGGTACAGGGGGCAACTCAGATACGCAGTATTTT. Based on the CDR3 plus reference TRBV5-1 and TRBJ2-3, the full variable domain is KAGVTQTPRYLIKTRGQQVTLSCSPISGHRSVSWYQQTPGQGLQFLFEYFSETQRNKGNFPGRFSGRQFSNSRSEMNVSTLELGDSALYLCASSPGTGGNSDTQYFGPGTRLTVL.

This chain joins TRBV29-1 and TRBJ2-5; D unclear. The CDR3 runs 11 residues. With 5 bases removed from V and 5 bases from J, the gap between germline ends came to 9 bases. Germline CDR1 and CDR2: SQVTM and ANQGSEA. The CDR3 spells CSVFYVETQYF. The CDR3 DNA follows: TGCAGCGTTTTCTACGTGGAGACCCAGTACTTC.

This clone has only one observation. V usage is TRBV7-2 and J usage is TRBJ2-1, with 10 bases matching TRBD2. CDR3 length: 15 residues. Trimming cost V 5 bases and J 5 bases; bases outside gene matches: 6. Germline V CDR1 and CDR2: SGHTA, FQGNSA. CDR3 protein: CASSQLGLADNEQFF. CDR3 coding DNA: TGTGCCAGCAGCCAGCTCGGACTAGCGGACAATGAGCAGTTCTTC.

The V call is TRBV29-1, the J call TRBJ2-7, with 10 bases identical to TRBD1. The CDR3 has 14 residues. From germline, CDR1 is SQVTM and CDR2 ANQGSEA. With V trimmed by 2 bases and J by 9 bases, 10 bases remained unmatched. Here the CDR3 reads CSVETGQGDPGQYF. CDR3 DNA sequence: TGCAGCGTTGAAACAGGACAGGGGGATCCCGGGCAGTACTTC.

The chain has TRBV2 and TRBJ2-1; D is uncertain. The CDR3 covers 14 residues. With 3 bases removed from V and 4 bases from J, the gap between germline ends came to 10 bases. Germline V gene lookup returns CDR1 SNHLY and CDR2 FYNNEI. CDR3 DNA: TGTGCCAGCAGTGACTTCCCCCTATACAATGAGCAGTTCTTC. It codes for CASSDFPLYNEQFF. Full variable domain (outside the CDR3, taken from reference TRBV2 and TRBJ2-1): EPEVTQTPSHQVTQMGQEVILRCVPISNHLYFYWYRQILGQKVEFLVSFYNNEISEKSEIFDDQFSVERPDGSNFTLKIRSTKLEDSAMYFCASSDFPLYNEQFFGPGTRLTVL.

J is TRBJ1-5 and V is TRBV7-8; weak D call: TRBD1 (5 bases). V gave up 2 bases and J gave up 1 base, with 9 bases separating them. The CDR3 is 15 residues long. In germline, CDR1 is SGHVS, CDR2 FQNEAQ. CDR3 in amino acids: CASSLQGSSNQPQHF. The CDR3 DNA sequence: TGTGCCAGCAGCTTACAGGGCTCGAGCAATCAGCCCCAGCATTTT.

The rearrangement uses TRBV5-4 and TRBJ1-3; possible D gene TRBD1, 5 bases. The CDR3 length is 15 residues. Between the trimmed V and J ends, which lost 4 bases and 0 bases, there was a span of 11 bases. The germline V gene encodes CDR1 SGHNT and CDR2 YYREEE (reference sequence). The CDR3 loop reads CASSPDTNSGNTIYF. The CDR3 bases are TGTGCCAGCAGCCCGGACACCAACTCTGGAAACACCATATATTTT.

The CDR3 bases are TGTGCCAGCAGCACCCCCGGGACTAACACCGGGGAGCTGTTTTTT. Translation: CASSTPGTNTGELFF. The chain has TRBV9 and TRBJ2-2; D possibly corresponds to TRBD2 (6 bases). Germline-derived CDR1 and CDR2 are SGDLS and YYNGEE. Between the trimmed V and J ends, which lost 4 bases and 2 bases, there was a span of 12 bases. The CDR3 loop spans 15 amino acids.

There are a few counts of this clone. The rearrangement links TRBV5-1 to TRBJ2-2; 8 nucleotides match TRBD2. The ends lost 4 bases at V and 7 bases at J; junction bases unmatched: 18. Germline V gives CDR1 SGHRS, CDR2 YFSETQ. This CDR3 comprises 18 residues. The CDR3 protein is CASSRRGAGESSGGELFF. The CDR3 region has the DNA TGCGCCAGCAGCAGGAGAGGAGCGGGAGAAAGTAGTGGCGGGGAGCTGTTTTTT.

The CDR3 bases are TGTGCCAGCTCACCGGGACAGGGACACAATGAGCAGTTCTTC. Its protein is CASSPGQGHNEQFF. The chain links TRBV18 to TRBJ2-1; TRBD1 agrees at 9 bases. J lost 5 bases, V lost 3 bases, and 2 bases had no gene match. Germline CDR1 and CDR2: KGHSH and LQKENI. There are 14 residues in the CDR3.

This clone was seen a single time. The V call is TRBV6-2 or TRBV6-3, the J call TRBJ2-7; 8 nucleotides line up with TRBD1. This CDR3 has 14 residues. J lost 3 bases, V lost 2 bases, and 3 bases had no gene match. Germline V CDR1 and CDR2: MNHEY, SVGEGT. The CDR3 nucleotides read TGTGCCAGCAGTTACATGGACAGGGACTACGAGCAGTACTTC. This encodes CASSYMDRDYEQYF.

V gene TRBV6-1 combines with J gene TRBJ2-5; TRBD2 aligns across 12 bases. Germline CDR1 and CDR2: MNHNS and SASEGT. The CDR3 consists of 17 residues. Germline trimming cut 4 bases from V and 2 bases from J; bases unmatched to any gene: 8. DNA for the CDR3: TGTGCCAGCAGTGGGACTAGCGGGACCCCGGGGCAAGAGACCCAGTACTTC. Protein sequence: CASSGTSGTPGQETQYF.

This CDR3 reads CASSPQRGGYNEQFF. As DNA, the CDR3 is TGTGCCAGCAGTCCCCAGAGGGGGGGTTACAATGAGCAGTTCTTC. The chain employs TRBV25-1 and TRBJ2-1; a possible D gene is TRBD2 (7 bases). Germline loops: CDR1 MGHDK, CDR2 SYGVNS. CDR3 length: 15 amino acids. The ends were cut back, 5 bases at V and 4 bases at J, with 15 bases in the middle.

This chain connects TRBV5-4 to TRBJ1-2, with D unclear. The CDR3 consists of 14 residues. V was pared by 0 bases and J by 8 bases, with 14 bases between. Germline V gene sequence: CDR1 SGHNT, CDR2 YYREEE (reference sequence). The CDR3 here is CASSLAALLGGYTF. CDR3 in DNA: TGTGCCAGCAGCTTGGCGGCCCTGCTAGGCGGCTACACCTTC.